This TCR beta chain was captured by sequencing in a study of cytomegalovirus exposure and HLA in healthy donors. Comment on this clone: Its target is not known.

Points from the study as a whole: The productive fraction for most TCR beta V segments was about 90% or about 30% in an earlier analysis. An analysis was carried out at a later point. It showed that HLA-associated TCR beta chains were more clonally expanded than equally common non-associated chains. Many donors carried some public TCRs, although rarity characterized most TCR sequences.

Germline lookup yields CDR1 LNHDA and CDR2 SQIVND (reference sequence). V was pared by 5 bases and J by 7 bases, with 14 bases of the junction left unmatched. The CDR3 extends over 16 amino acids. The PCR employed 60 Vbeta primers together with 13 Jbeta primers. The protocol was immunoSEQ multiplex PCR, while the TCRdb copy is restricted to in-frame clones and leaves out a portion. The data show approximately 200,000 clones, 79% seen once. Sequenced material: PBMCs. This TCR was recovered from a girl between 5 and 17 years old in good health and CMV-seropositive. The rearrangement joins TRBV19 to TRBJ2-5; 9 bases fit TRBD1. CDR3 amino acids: CASSPSGTGRAGTQYF. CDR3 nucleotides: TGTGCCAGTAGTCCTTCCGGGACAGGGCGGGCGGGGACCCAGTACTTC.